This T cell receptor beta chain stems from a study of regulatory T cells in long-lasting Graves disease. The TCR beta library used iRepertoire HTBI primers with Arm-PCR amplification of CDR3. One entry per CDR3 protein, called by TCRdb with MiXCR from the multiplex PCR reads. The data hold over 500,000 distinct CDR3 sequences, with around 15% observed a single time. The ends were cut back, 6 bases at V and 1 base at J, with 18 bases in the middle. CDR3 length: 16 residues. CDR1 is MDHEN, CDR2 SYDVKM, per germline. General study findings and limits: Patients with persistent disease shared roughly 3,000 public clonotypes, outpacing the roughly 1,000 shared by new patients.

The time point here: newly diagnosed GD, antithyroid drugs for less than 3 months. Extracted RNA from PBMCs served as the source of the TCR library. This clonotype was detected many times. Its antigen is not identified. These data were also reused for a study on T cells in Graves' hyperthyroidism and ophthalmopathy.

The specimen comprised peripheral blood mononuclear cells (PBMCs), sampled at new diagnosis, from a patient treated with antithyroid drugs. This chain connects TRBV28 to TRBJ1-2, with D perhaps matching TRBD1 (6 bases). This TCR was recovered from a woman in her 30s with Graves disease. This CDR3 is CASRRGPRGGNYGYTF. Here the CDR3 DNA reads TGTGCCAGCAGGCGGGGCCCCCGAGGGGGTAACTATGGCTACACCTTC.